This T cell receptor beta chain was sequenced during a study of PD-1 blockade in classical Hodgkin lymphoma (dated by TCRdb to 2019 to 2021). Study-wide context: Nivolumab dosing was 3 mg/kg intravenously every 2 weeks, continuing until either disease progression or unacceptable toxicity. A peripheral blood immune signature of response to PD-1 blockade in classical Hodgkin lymphoma was defined using TCR beta sequencing and CyTOF. On the study overall, not on this receptor specifically: Only a single clinical trial cohort was studied, and what caused the repertoire differences, possibly disease activity or prior therapy, remained undefined. Trial patients with a complete response had baseline diversity similar to that of newly diagnosed patients, while partial responders and progressors had significantly lower diversity. Lower diversity was observed in patients in whom nivolumab was started less than 1 year after ASCT, and these patients were excluded from later analyses so that confounding by immune reconstitution would be avoided. Baseline TCR diversity was reported to be lower in newly diagnosed patients than in healthy donors, and even lower in relapsed/refractory patients. A significant rise by C4D1 was seen in CD4+ but not CD8+ TCR diversity (p=0.0027 vs p=0.16), with the rise being most apparent in complete responders (p=0.02).

Interpreted using the paper, the time point label stands for: cycle 4 day 1 (C4D1), after around six weeks of nivolumab. All trial patients had relapsed after autologous stem cell transplantation, with cohorts A, B and C differing in prior brentuximab vedotin exposure. A total of more than 55 patients with relapsed/refractory classical Hodgkin lymphoma made up the trial cohort, and each patient's best overall response was complete response, partial response or progressive disease. Single-agent nivolumab was administered to trial patients in the multi-cohort phase II CheckMate 205 trial. An independent review committee assessed best overall response using the 2007 International Working Group response criteria. PBMCs from the trial were collected at three points: immediately before nivolumab initiation (C1D1), and during therapy at cycle 2 day 1 and cycle 4 day 1. After peripheral blood was drawn into 8 mL Vacutainer Cell Preparation Tubes, PBMCs were isolated by centrifugation and then cryopreserved.

From cysteine to phenylalanine, the CDR3 is 12 amino acids long. The DNA shown is the 36-base CDR3, in frame from base 1. For CDR1 and CDR2, the germline V gene lists MNHEY and SVGAGI. V drops 4 bases and J drops 5 bases, leaving 9 bases in between. Details on this clone: Its specific antigen is unknown. Base quality data are lacking; no much larger clone is found one base away.

The Qiagen DNeasy kit was used to extract genomic DNA both from unsorted PBMCs and from the negatively selected CD4+ and CD8+ fractions. Using primers that anneal to V and J segments, immunoSEQ multiplex PCR amplified the TCR beta CDR3 regions. A synthetic immune receptor repertoire was used to minimize amplification bias, and any residual bias was removed computationally once sequencing was done. Turning to the authors' computational methods: Repertoire diversity was quantified as the Shannon entropy index using custom Python scripts. Unsorted, CD4+ and CD8+ repertoires were analyzed separately, except for combined analyses in which CD4+ and CD8+ sequences were merged in silico. Clonal expansion was defined as a frequency increase of at least 2-fold after treatment compared with C1D1, and clones undetected at baseline were assigned a pseudocount of 0.5. Singleton clones were defined as clones with 0 or 1 copy at C1D1, and non-singleton clones were defined as clones with 2 or more copies. Clones expanded in unsorted samples were annotated as CD4+, CD8+ or unknown by matching protein sequences in sorted samples from the same patient. Wilcoxon tests were applied to paired samples to test diversity changes from C1D1 to C4D1. TCRdb provides this immuneACCESS table in a form limited to in-frame rearrangements. Some clones are lacking; in checked studies, under half of them reflect an unresolved V gene, and why the rest are absent is not known. The V and J calls and the clone size are those of that table, but D and trimming were determined from the DNA. Here the sample has 90,000 to 110,000 clones; approximately 89% occur a single time. The ten largest make up around 19% of the sample.

This sequence was found in a human donor with classical Hodgkin lymphoma. The sample consisted of peripheral blood mononuclear cells (PBMCs), taken before the fourth cycle of nivolumab. This chain joins TRBV6-5 to TRBJ2-7; the D gene assignment is ambiguous. The CDR3: CASSSTIHEQYF. In nucleotides, the sequence is TGTGCCAGCAGTTCCACTATCCACGAGCAGTACTTC.